This note documents a single T cell receptor beta chain sequence. This specimen comes from a study of T cells after posttransplantation cyclophosphamide. Per germline, CDR1 LGHNT and CDR2 FRNRAP. CDR3 length equals 13 residues. Losses at the gene ends were 3 bases for V and 6 bases for J; bases not matched to a gene: 2. Data came from immunoSEQ multiplex PCR; TCRdb stores just in-frame clones and leaves some out. The sample contains about 7,600 clones, 80% to 90% of which appear only once. Busulfan-fludarabine conditioning, marrow transplant, and cyclophosphamide on days +3 and +4 were administered. The sequence derives from a female patient in her 40s who received an allogeneic stem cell transplant from a related donor, was CMV-positive, and had no GVHD. A share of the T cells may be of graft donor origin. The chain employs TRBV12-5 and TRBJ1-2; 9 nucleotides line up with TRBD1. The sequenced sample was CD4+ T cells sorted from blood, obtained about 1,000 days after allogeneic stem cell transplant with posttransplant cyclophosphamide. CDR3 amino acids: CASGLTGGHGYTF. The CDR3 bases are TGTGCTAGTGGTTTAACAGGGGGCCATGGCTACACCTTC.